The entry below describes one T cell receptor beta chain. What it recognizes is unknown. This sample was taken from a study of OX40 agonist ivuxolimab in advanced cancers. On the study more broadly: In this cohort, patients received ivuxolimab, an agonistic anti-OX40 (CD134) antibody. Three patients, one with hepatocellular carcinoma and two with cutaneous melanoma, responded partially.

Using immunoSEQ multiplex PCR, the repertoire was profiled, and TCRdb retains in-frame clones only, with some absent. The sample records 65,000 to 90,000 clones, approximately 82% being singletons. Sampled blood was obtained at baseline, cycle 4 day 1, and cycle 7 day 1. Study-wide results and limits: Clones of CD4+ and CD8+ blood T cells grew by week 6 at doses of 0.1 to 3.0 mg/kg.

The junction had 10 bases not matched to a gene; V was cut back by 1 base and J by 7 bases. The CDR3 runs to 16 residues. From germline, CDR1 is SGHRS and CDR2 YFSETQ. This TCR was recovered from an adult with an advanced solid tumor such as melanoma, head and neck, liver or kidney cancer. This sample comprised CD4+ or CD8+ T cells sorted from blood, obtained in a trial of the OX40 agonist ivuxolimab. V usage is TRBV5-1 and J usage is TRBJ2-2; 7 positions agree with TRBD1. CDR3 bases: TGCGCCAGCAGCTTGTCGGGGCAGGGGGTCAGCGGGGAGCTGTTTTTT. Protein product: CASSLSGQGVSGELFF.